These T cell receptor beta chains were read from a single sample in a study of T cells in Graves' hyperthyroidism and ophthalmopathy. TCRdb re-derived calls from the multiplex PCR reads in MiXCR, one entry per CDR3 protein. The sample yields 250,000 or so distinct CDR3 sequences, over 12% seen once. Sequencing used blood. The receptors stem from a woman aged 45-65 years with Graves' hyperthyroidism that later progressed to Graves' ophthalmopathy. The CDR3 runs from the conserved cysteine through the conserved F or W. The D gene is left open where the match is weak. Clone size is stated in some rows and not others, as once, few, many or a class when expanded.

v_call,d_call,clone_size,j_call,cdr3_nt,cdr3_aa
TRBV10-3,NA,NA,TRBJ1-1,TGTGCCATCAGTGAGTATAGGGGGGTGAACACTGAAGCTTTCTTT,CAISEYRGVNTEAFF
TRBV3-1,NA,many,TRBJ2-1,TGTGCCAGCAGCCCACACTCCGTTGGGTACAATGAGCAGTTCTTC,CASSPHSVGYNEQFF
TRBV19,NA,NA,TRBJ2-5,TGTGCCAGTAGTCCCCTCCGCCCAGGTCAAGAGACCCAGTACTTC,CASSPLRPGQETQYF
TRBV28,NA,many,TRBJ1-1,TGTGCCAGCACCGGAAACACTGAAGCTTTCTTT,CASTGNTEAFF
TRBV13,TRBD2,few,TRBJ2-1,TGTGCCAGCTCCGGGACTAGCGGTTACAATGAGCAGTTCTTC,CASSGTSGYNEQFF
TRBV18,TRBD1,few,TRBJ1-1,TGTGCCAGCTCACGACCGGGACAGGGGCCTGGGGCTTTCTTT,CASSRPGQGPGAFF
TRBV7-3,NA,NA,TRBJ2-2,TGTGCCAGCAGCTTAGGGGTCGGGCCCGGGGAGCTGTTTTTT,CASSLGVGPGELFF
TRBV19,NA,NA,TRBJ2-3,TGTGCCAGTAATCATGAATACTCCCCAGACCCACAGTATTTT,CASNHEYSPDPQYF
TRBV7-3,TRBD2,NA,TRBJ2-1,TGTGCCAGCAGCCAACCCGGGACTAGCTCCTACAATGAGCAGTTCTTC,CASSQPGTSSYNEQFF
TRBV28,NA,many,TRBJ1-2,TGTGCCAGCAAGTTCTATGGCTACACCTTC,CASKFYGYTF
TRBV2,NA,many,TRBJ2-2,TGTGCCAGCAGTAGGGTGGGGAACACCGGGGAGCTGTTTTTT,CASSRVGNTGELFF